The 27 T cell receptor beta chains listed next were all sequenced from one sample in a study of blood T cell repertoires in COVID-19 (dated by TCRdb to the early 2020s). Library creation used the immunoSEQ multiplex PCR assay. TCRdb carries this immuneACCESS record with in-frame sequences only. Its versions omit some clonotypes, under half of them owing to an unresolved V gene in the studies checked, with the rest unexplained. The sample table shows about 68,000 clones, and approximately 86% are seen once. The ten largest clones represent about 4% of the sample. Sequenced sample: peripheral blood. The receptor set was obtained from a man aged 45 to 65 with acute or convalescent COVID-19.

The rearrangement joins TRBV9 to TRBJ2-1, with 12 bases lining up with TRBD1. Germline V gene lookup returns CDR1 SGDLS and CDR2 YYNGEE. V lost 0 bases, J lost 5 bases, and 3 bases stayed unmatched. This CDR3 contains 16 residues. In DNA form, the CDR3 reads TGTGCCAGCAGCGTAGCGGGGACAGGGGGCAACAATGAGCAGTTCTTC. Its translation is CASSVAGTGGNNEQFF.

The gene calls are TRBV2 and TRBJ2-7; a weak D match, TRBD2 (6 bases). This CDR3 comprises 13 residues. Germline assignment: CDR1 SNHLY and CDR2 FYNNEI. Between the trimmed V and J ends, which lost 4 bases and 7 bases, there was a span of 14 bases. This CDR3 is CASSAPVGGEQYF. The CDR3 DNA reads TGTGCCAGCAGTGCCCCCGTCGGGGGTGAGCAGTACTTC.

This clone has a single count. V gene TRBV3-1 (or the pseudogene TRBV3-2) combines with J gene TRBJ1-3; D perhaps matches TRBD1 (5 bases). V was trimmed by 0 bases and J by 3 bases, leaving 9 bases between them. The CDR3 loop spans 15 amino acids. From germline, CDR1 is LGHDT and CDR2 YNNKEL (reference sequence). Here the CDR3 DNA reads TGTGCCAGCAGCCAAGACTGGACACTTGGAAACACCATATATTTT. This gives the protein CASSQDWTLGNTIYF.

This chain connects TRBV13 to TRBJ2-3; perhaps TRBD2 as D (6 bases). Germline CDR1 reads PRHDT; CDR2 reads FYEKMQ (reference sequence). V gave up 0 bases and J gave up 5 bases, with 18 bases separating them. The CDR3 runs to 17 residues. The CDR3 DNA is TGTGCCAGCAGCTTAGGTGTCAAACGGGGGTTAGGAGATACGCAGTATTTT. This gives the protein CASSLGVKRGLGDTQYF.

This clone was counted between two and nine times. The genes are TRBV23-1 and TRBJ1-2; 11 nucleotides match TRBD1. TRBV23-1 is classed as an ORF, of uncertain function. V lost 2 bases to trimming and J lost 4 bases; unmatched junction nucleotides: 24. This CDR3 is built from 22 residues. The CDR3 here is CASSQPPGQGGLIQRSSYGYTF. CDR3 nucleotide sequence: TGCGCCAGCAGTCAACCCCCGGGACAGGGGGGACTAATCCAAAGATCTTCCTATGGCTACACCTTC.

This clone was counted once. The chain is built from TRBV27 and TRBJ1-2, with D uncertain. In germline, CDR1 is MNHEY, CDR2 SMNVEV (reference sequence). This CDR3 spans 11 amino acids. Trimming shortened V by 6 bases and J by 4 bases, and 6 bases separated the two germline ends. CDR3 sequence reads: CASSPGYGYTF. CDR3 coding DNA: TGTGCCAGCAGCCCCGGCTATGGCTACACCTTC.

The V and J genes are TRBV18 and TRBJ2-1, with 14 bases identical to TRBD2. Trimming cost V 1 base and J 9 bases; bases outside gene matches: 8. Germline CDR1 KGHSH, CDR2 LQKENI. The CDR3 spans 17 residues. The CDR3 bases are TGTGCCAGCTCACCACTGGGCGGACTAGCGGGAGGAGCTGAGCAGTTCTTC. It codes for CASSPLGGLAGGAEQFF.

The rearrangement links TRBV18 to TRBJ1-2, with TRBD1 matching 12 bases. CDR3 size: 15 residues. V trimming: 2 bases; J trimming: 3 bases; junction bases outside the gene matches: 1. Germline CDR1 and CDR2: KGHSH and LQKENI. The CDR3: CASSPGTGGDYGYTF. In DNA form, the CDR3 reads TGTGCCAGCTCACCAGGGACAGGGGGCGACTATGGCTACACCTTC.

V usage is TRBV28 and J usage is TRBJ2-1, with a tentative D call TRBD2 (5 bases). The length of the CDR3 is 16 residues. Germline CDR1 MDHEN, CDR2 SYDVKM. The V gene lost 8 bases and the J gene lost 0 bases, with 17 bases spanning the gap. The CDR3 loop is CASLDSGPSSYNEQFF. DNA for the CDR3: TGTGCCAGCCTGGACTCGGGCCCGAGCTCCTACAATGAGCAGTTCTTC.

The V and J genes are TRBV6-6 and TRBJ2-1, with 14 bases aligning to TRBD2. Unmatched junction bases numbered 2, after V lost 6 bases and J lost 1 base. This CDR3 has 16 amino acids. The germline V gene encodes CDR1 MNHNY and CDR2 SVGAGI (reference sequence). CDR3 amino acids: CASSGTSGGSYNEQFF. The CDR3 region has the DNA TGTGCCAGCAGCGGGACTAGCGGGGGTTCCTACAATGAGCAGTTCTTC.

The chain has TRBV19 and TRBJ1-1; 10 nucleotides agree with TRBD1. CDR1 is LNHDA, CDR2 SQIVND, per germline (reference sequence). This CDR3 contains 14 residues. The V gene end was trimmed by 7 bases and the J gene end by 2 bases; junction bases not matched to a gene: 4. In nucleotides, the CDR3 is TGTGCCAGTATAGCGACAGGGGGCAACACTGAAGCTTTCTTT. Residues: CASIATGGNTEAFF.

The chain joins TRBV5-1 to TRBJ1-4; TRBD1 aligns across 10 bases. The germline CDR1 and CDR2 sequences are SGHRS and YFSETQ. This CDR3 contains 16 residues. The V and J ends lost 4 bases and 5 bases, in that order; junction bases with no gene match: 8. The chain's CDR3 is CASSPRPGQGNEKLFF. The CDR3 bases are TGCGCCAGCAGCCCGAGGCCGGGACAGGGGAATGAAAAACTGTTTTTT.

The rearrangement joins TRBV5-1 to TRBJ1-1, with TRBD1 matching 7 bases. J was trimmed by 6 bases and V by 0 bases; bases with no gene match: 8. CDR1 is SGHRS, CDR2 YFSETQ, per germline. The CDR3 runs 15 residues. For the CDR3, the DNA is TGCGCCAGCAGCTTGGGCGGGACAGCGTATTCTGAAGCTTTCTTT. It translates to CASSLGGTAYSEAFF.

This chain uses TRBV19 with TRBJ2-2; D is unclear. V was pared by 1 base and J by 3 bases, with 3 bases between. The germline V gene has CDR1 LNHDA and CDR2 SQIVND (reference sequence). CDR3 size: 13 residues. CDR3 in amino acids: CASSIVDTGELFF. CDR3 DNA sequence: TGTGCCAGTAGTATAGTCGACACCGGGGAGCTGTTTTTT.

The CDR3 region has the DNA TGTGCCAGCAGAGCACAGGGATCGGACACTGAAGCTTTCTTT. Translated: CASRAQGSDTEAFF. The gene calls are TRBV2 and TRBJ1-1; maybe TRBD1 (6 bases). V was clipped by 6 bases and J by 3 bases, with 14 bases between them. Germline V gives CDR1 SNHLY, CDR2 FYNNEI. CDR3 length: 14 residues.

The chain joins TRBV5-6 to TRBJ2-7; 7 bases map to TRBD1. The CDR3 contains 16 residues. Unmatched junction bases numbered 7, after V lost 0 bases and J lost 1 base. Germline V gene lookup returns CDR1 SGHDT and CDR2 YYEEEE. The CDR3 DNA sequence: TGTGCCAGCAGCTTGGCGGGACAGCCGGCTTCCTACGAGCAGTACTTC. It translates to CASSLAGQPASYEQYF.

The chain carries TRBV5-6 and TRBJ2-7; TRBD1 matches at 9 bases. CDR1 and CDR2 (germline): SGHDT, YYEEEE. V gave up 2 bases and J gave up 6 bases; unmatched junction bases: 6. This CDR3 has 14 amino acids. CDR3 coding DNA: TGTGCCAGCAGCTTAGGACAGGGGAGATTCGAGCAGTACTTC. Its translation: CASSLGQGRFEQYF.

This clone was picked up a small number of times. The chain carries TRBV9 and TRBJ2-7; tentative D call: TRBD1 (7 bases). V gave up 0 bases and J gave up 3 bases, with 13 bases separating them. Germline V gene sequence: CDR1 SGDLS, CDR2 YYNGEE. The CDR3 totals 15 residues. CDR3 coding DNA: TGTGCCAGCAGCGTAGGCGGGGACAGACTCTACGAGCAGTACTTC. It encodes CASSVGGDRLYEQYF. Full variable domain (rest looked up from reference TRBV9 and TRBJ2-7): DSGVTQTPKHLITATGQRVTLRCSPRSGDLSVYWYQQSLDQGLQFLIQYYNGEERAKGNILERFSAQQFPDLHSELNLSSLELGDSALYFCASSVGGDRLYEQYFGPGTRLTVT.

This chain links TRBV6-1 with TRBJ1-3; 8 nucleotides line up with TRBD1. The CDR3 has 16 amino acids. Per the germline V gene, CDR1 is MNHNS and CDR2 is SASEGT. V was clipped by 1 base and J by 9 bases; unmatched bases: 11. The CDR3 is CASSEGVGQGRSTIYF. The CDR3 DNA reads TGTGCCAGCAGTGAAGGAGTCGGACAGGGAAGAAGCACCATATATTTT.

With regard to this clone: Its ends do not fully match the called genes, so a read error is possible. The J gene is TRBJ1-1, the V gene TRBV29-1; 8 nucleotides line up with TRBD1. This CDR3 is built from 14 residues. Germline assignment: CDR1 SQVTM and CDR2 ANQGSEA. The CDR3 spells CSVVPPRDRLPQFF. The CDR3 nucleotides are TGCAGCGTTGTTCCCCCCCGGGACAGGCTTCCCCAATTTTTT.

The chain carries TRBV5-4 and TRBJ2-3, with 13 bases aligning to TRBD2. Germline assignment: CDR1 SGHNT and CDR2 YYREEE (reference sequence). J lost 8 bases, V lost 2 bases, and 2 bases had no gene match. The CDR3 has 14 amino acids. CDR3: CASSLGLAGATQYF. As DNA, the CDR3 is TGTGCCAGCAGCTTAGGACTAGCGGGAGCTACGCAGTATTTT.

The sample holds a few counts of this clone. The chain has TRBV5-6 and TRBJ2-7; D might be TRBD1 (6 bases). V shed 0 bases and J shed 0 bases, with 10 bases lying between them. CDR3 length equals 15 residues. Germline CDR1 and CDR2: SGHDT and YYEEEE. The chain's CDR3 is CASSLVGTFSYEQYF. Written as DNA, the CDR3 is TGTGCCAGCAGCTTGGTCGGGACATTCTCCTACGAGCAGTACTTC.

J is TRBJ2-3 and V is TRBV20-1; 9 bases map to TRBD2. The J segment lost 2 bases and the V segment lost 6 bases, leaving 15 bases of the junction unmatched. The V gene's germline CDR1 is DFQATT and CDR2 SNEGSKA (reference sequence). This CDR3 spans 17 amino acids. The DNA for the CDR3 is TGCAGTGCCAGTACCGTGGGCGGGGGGGAGCTCACAGATACGCAGTATTTT. Amino acid sequence: CSASTVGGGELTDTQYF.

J is TRBJ1-6 and V is TRBV4-2; D is ambiguous. Germline V gene data show CDR1 as LGHNA and CDR2 as YNFKEQ. The CDR3 loop spans 14 amino acids. V lost 3 bases and J lost 7, with 10 bases in between. The CDR3 bases are TGTGCCAGCAGCCATGCAGATGAAAATTCACCCCTCCACTTT. Protein: CASSHADENSPLHF.

The chain combines TRBV9 with TRBJ2-3; 10 nucleotides match TRBD1. Per germline, CDR1 SGDLS and CDR2 YYNGEE. This CDR3 comprises 16 residues. With V trimmed by 6 bases and J by 3 bases, 10 bases remained unmatched. CDR3 protein: CASTGGGTGATDTQYF. The CDR3, as DNA: TGTGCCAGCACCGGGGGAGGGACAGGGGCAACAGATACGCAGTATTTT.

The rearrangement links TRBV18 to TRBJ2-2; 11 nucleotides line up with TRBD2. CDR1 and CDR2 from the germline V gene are KGHSH and LQKENI. V lost 6 bases to trimming and J lost 1 base; unmatched junction nucleotides: 7. The CDR3 length is 17 residues. The chain's CDR3 is CASSQTSGAQNTGELFF. DNA for the CDR3: TGTGCCAGCTCTCAGACTAGCGGGGCCCAGAACACCGGGGAGCTGTTTTTT.

The J gene is TRBJ2-7, the V gene TRBV7-6; 10 positions match TRBD1. Trimming removed 4 bases from V and 2 bases from J; junction bases left unmatched: 5. Germline loops: CDR1 SGHVS, CDR2 FNYEAQ. CDR3 length equals 15 residues. The CDR3 is CASSSPGQGPYEQYF. The CDR3 coding sequence is TGTGCCAGCAGCTCACCGGGACAGGGGCCCTACGAGCAGTACTTC. The whole variable domain, filled in from reference TRBV7-6 and TRBJ2-7, reads GAGVSQSPRYKVTKRGQDVALRCDPISGHVSLYWYRQALGQGPEFLTYFNYEAQQDKSGLPNDRFSAERPEGSISTLTIQRTEQRDSAMYRCASSSPGQGPYEQYFGPGTRLTVT.